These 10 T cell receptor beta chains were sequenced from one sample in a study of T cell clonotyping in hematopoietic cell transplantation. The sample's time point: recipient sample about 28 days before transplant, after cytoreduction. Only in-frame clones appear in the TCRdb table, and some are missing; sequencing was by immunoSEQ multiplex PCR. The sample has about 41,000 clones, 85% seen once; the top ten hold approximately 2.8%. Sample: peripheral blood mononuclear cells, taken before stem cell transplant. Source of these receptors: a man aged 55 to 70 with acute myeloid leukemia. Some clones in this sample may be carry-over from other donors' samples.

The CDR3 sequence is CASSPGGSGTQYF. The CDR3 coding sequence is TGTGCCAGCAGCCCGGGGGGGTCAGGGACCCAGTACTTC. The chain has TRBV28 and TRBJ2-5; TRBD2 matches at 8 bases. Germline lookup yields CDR1 MDHEN and CDR2 SYDVKM. The trim removed 6 bases at V and 7 bases at J, leaving 7 bases unmatched. CDR3 length: 13 amino acids.

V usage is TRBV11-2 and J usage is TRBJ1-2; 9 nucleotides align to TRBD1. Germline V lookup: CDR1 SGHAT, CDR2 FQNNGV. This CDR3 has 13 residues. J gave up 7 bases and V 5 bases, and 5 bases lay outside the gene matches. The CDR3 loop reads CASSGTGFGGYTF. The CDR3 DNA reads TGTGCCAGCAGCGGGACAGGGTTCGGTGGCTACACCTTC.

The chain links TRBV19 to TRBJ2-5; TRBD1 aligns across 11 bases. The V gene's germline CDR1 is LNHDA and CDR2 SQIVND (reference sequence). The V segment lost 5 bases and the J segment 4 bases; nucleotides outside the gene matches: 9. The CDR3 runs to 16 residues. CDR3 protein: CASSLSGTGGSETQYF. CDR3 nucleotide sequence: TGTGCCAGTAGTTTGTCCGGGACAGGGGGATCAGAGACCCAGTACTTC.

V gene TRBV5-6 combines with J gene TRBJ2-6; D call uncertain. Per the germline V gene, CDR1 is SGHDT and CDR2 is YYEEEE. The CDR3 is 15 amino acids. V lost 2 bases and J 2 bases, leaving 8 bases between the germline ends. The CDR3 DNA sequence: TGTGCCAGCAGCTTTAACGGAGCTGGGGCCAACGTCCTGACTTTC. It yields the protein CASSFNGAGANVLTF.

CDR3 nucleotide sequence: TGTGCCAGCAGCTTAGACCCTACAGGGACGCGGGAGCAGTACTTC. The encoded protein is CASSLDPTGTREQYF. The gene calls are TRBV7-2 and TRBJ2-7, with D perhaps TRBD1 (6 bases). Germline CDR1 SGHTA, CDR2 FQGNSA. This CDR3 is built from 15 residues. V lost 1 base to trimming and J lost 7 bases, with 17 bases between them.

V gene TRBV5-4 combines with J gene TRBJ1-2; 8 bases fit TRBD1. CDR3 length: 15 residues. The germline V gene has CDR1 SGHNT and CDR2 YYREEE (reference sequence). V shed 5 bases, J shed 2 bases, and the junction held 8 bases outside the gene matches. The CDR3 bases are TGTGCCAGCAGTTCCCTGACAGGGGCAAACTATGGCTACACCTTC. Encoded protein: CASSSLTGANYGYTF. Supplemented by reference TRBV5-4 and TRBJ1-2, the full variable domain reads ETGVTQSPTHLIKTRGQQVTLRCSSQSGHNTVSWYQQALGQGPQFIFQYYREEENGRGNFPPRFSGLQFPNYSSELNVNALELDDSALYLCASSSLTGANYGYTFGSGTRLTVV.

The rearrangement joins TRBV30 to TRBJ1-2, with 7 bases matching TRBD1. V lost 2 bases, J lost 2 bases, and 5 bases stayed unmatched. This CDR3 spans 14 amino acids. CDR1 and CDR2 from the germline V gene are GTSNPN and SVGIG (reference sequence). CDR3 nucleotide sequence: TGTGCCTGGAGTCGACAGGGTAGCAACTATGGCTACACCTTC. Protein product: CAWSRQGSNYGYTF.

The CDR3 reads CASSPGDKAYEQYF. The CDR3 region has the DNA TGTGCCAGCAGCCCGGGGGACAAAGCCTACGAGCAGTACTTC. This chain links TRBV9 with TRBJ2-7; D possibly uses TRBD1 or TRBD2 (6 bases each). The V and J ends lost 4 bases and 2 bases respectively, with 13 bases between them. CDR3 length: 14 residues. Germline CDR1 reads SGDLS; CDR2 reads YYNGEE.

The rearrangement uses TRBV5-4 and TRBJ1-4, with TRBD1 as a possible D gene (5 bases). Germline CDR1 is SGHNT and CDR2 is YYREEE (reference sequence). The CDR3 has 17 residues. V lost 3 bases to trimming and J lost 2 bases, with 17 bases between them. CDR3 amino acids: CASSSRGGRRTNEKLFF. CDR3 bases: TGTGCCAGCAGCTCACGGGGGGGGAGAAGGACTAATGAAAAACTGTTTTTT.

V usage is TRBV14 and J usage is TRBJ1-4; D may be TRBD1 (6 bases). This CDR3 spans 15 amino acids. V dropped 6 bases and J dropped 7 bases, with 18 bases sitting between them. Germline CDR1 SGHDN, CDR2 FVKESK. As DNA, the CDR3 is TGTGCCAGCAGACGGAAAAACAGGGAAGGTGAAAAACTGTTTTTT. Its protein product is CASRRKNREGEKLFF.